This TCR beta chain stems from a study of response to subunit inactivated influenza vaccine. Whole-study results and caveats: The authors offered the suggestion that each seasonal influenza vaccination recruits few new T cells.

TCRdb itself ran the RT-PCR reads through MiXCR, one entry per CDR3 protein. The sample yields roughly 620,000 distinct CDR3 sequences, approximately 11% seen once. The CDR3 length is 11 residues. Trimming pared 5 bases from V and 10 bases from J, leaving 9 bases between. This clonotype was seen ten or more times. Its antigen is as yet unknown. Separately, the same data were catalogued under a study of T cells expressing NK-cell markers. That report adds: The authors generated TCR beta cDNA through 5'RACE template switching with UMIs.

This receptor was obtained from a man between 50 and 59 years old who received an inactivated influenza vaccine. The source material was PBMCs from blood, sampled on the day of vaccination. The V call is TRBV12-3 or TRBV12-4, the J call TRBJ2-1; D unclear. The CDR3 spells CASSPGPEQFF. The DNA of the CDR3 is TGTGCCAGCAGTCCAGGACCAGAGCAGTTCTTC.